The 23 T cell receptor beta chains below were found in one sample sequenced in a study of blood T cell repertoires in COVID-19 (dated by TCRdb to about 2020). The library was prepared using the immunoSEQ multiplex PCR assay. TCRdb obtained this table from immuneACCESS and retained in-frame rearrangements with V and J assigned. These tables miss some clones; where compared with another copy, unresolved V genes account for less than half of the shortfall, and the remainder is unexplained. This sample lists roughly 200,000 clones; less than 90% were detected once. The leading ten clones occupy roughly 1.7% of the sample. Specimen: peripheral blood. Receptors were obtained from a man between 65 and 80 years old with acute or convalescent COVID-19.

The gene calls are TRBV28 and TRBJ2-7; D may be TRBD2 (5 bases). Germline values: CDR1 MDHEN, CDR2 SYDVKM. V dropped 2 bases and J dropped 3 bases, with 11 bases sitting between them. This CDR3 comprises 14 residues. The CDR3 loop reads CASSLSGSHYEQYF. In nucleotides, the CDR3 is TGTGCCAGCAGTTTAAGTGGGAGCCACTACGAGCAGTACTTC.

The chain carries TRBV28 and TRBJ1-6, with D unresolved. Germline loops: CDR1 MDHEN, CDR2 SYDVKM. There are 14 residues in the CDR3. Trimming pared 2 bases from V and 5 bases from J, leaving 7 bases between. The CDR3, as DNA: TGTGCCAGCAGTTTAGGCGGAAATAATTCACCCCTCCACTTT. This gives the protein CASSLGGNNSPLHF. Based on the CDR3 plus reference TRBV28 and TRBJ1-6, the full variable domain is DVKVTQSSRYLVKRTGEKVFLECVQDMDHENMFWYRQDPGLGLRLIYFSYDVKMKEKGDIPEGYSVSREKKERFSLILESASTNQTSMYLCASSLGGNNSPLHFGNGTRLTVT.

This chain connects TRBV24-1 to TRBJ2-4; possible D gene TRBD2, 6 bases. The germline CDR1 and CDR2 sequences are KGHDR and SFDVKD. Trimming cost V 4 bases and J 5 bases, with 14 bases left between them. The CDR3 has 15 residues. The CDR3 here is CATSDPTSMENIQYF. The CDR3, as DNA: TGTGCCACCAGTGACCCGACTAGTATGGAAAACATTCAGTACTTC.

The V call is TRBV12-3 or TRBV12-4, the J call TRBJ2-2; TRBD2 aligns across 8 bases. After removal of 8 bases from V and 4 bases from J, the junction contained 0 bases not matched to a gene. This CDR3 is 12 amino acids long. CDR3 residues: CASGTSTGELFF. Written as DNA, the CDR3 is TGTGCCAGCGGGACTAGCACCGGGGAGCTGTTTTTT.

The V and J genes are TRBV28 and TRBJ1-5; D gene ambiguous. V lost 5 bases and J 0 bases, leaving 23 bases between the germline ends. The CDR3 extends over 19 amino acids. Germline-derived CDR1 and CDR2 are MDHEN and SYDVKM. In DNA, the CDR3 is TGTGCCAGCAGTACCGACAAGATTCCCCGGATCAATAGCAATCAGCCCCAGCATTTT. Amino acids: CASSTDKIPRINSNQPQHF.

The chain employs TRBV2 and TRBJ2-7; D might be TRBD2 (5 bases). CDR1 and CDR2 (germline): SNHLY, FYNNEI. V lost 0 bases and J lost 6, with 15 bases in between. There are 15 residues in the CDR3. CDR3 sequence (DNA): TGTGCCAGCAGTGAAGCGCTTCTACGGGATGGCGAGCAGTACTTC. It specifies CASSEALLRDGEQYF.

The V call is TRBV19, the J call TRBJ2-2; 8 nucleotides line up with TRBD2. V dropped 7 bases and J dropped 6; count of bases not matched to a gene: 7. The germline V gene has CDR1 LNHDA and CDR2 SQIVND (reference sequence). The CDR3 is 14 residues long. CDR3 residues: CASTQSGRSGELFF. As DNA, the CDR3 is TGTGCCAGTACCCAGAGCGGGAGATCCGGGGAGCTGTTTTTT.

This clone appeared once. This chain links TRBV9 with TRBJ2-1; 7 bases match TRBD2. The germline gives CDR1 SGDLS, CDR2 YYNGEE. The CDR3 is made up of 15 amino acids. Trimming removed 0 bases from V and 10 bases from J; junction bases left unmatched: 10. CDR3 nucleotide sequence: TGTGCCAGCAGCGTAGCCGGGACTACCTTCGGGGAGCAGTTCTTC. Its protein product is CASSVAGTTFGEQFF.

This rearrangement joins TRBV4-1 to TRBJ2-1; 9 bases align to TRBD2. Losses at the gene ends were 4 bases for V and 5 bases for J; bases not matched to a gene: 6. Germline assignment: CDR1 MGHRA and CDR2 YSYEKL. The CDR3 runs 15 residues. The CDR3 spells CASSPPVAGDNEQFF. In nucleotides, the CDR3 is TGCGCCAGCAGCCCCCCGGTAGCGGGAGACAATGAGCAGTTCTTC.

The rearrangement links TRBV3-1 (or the pseudogene TRBV3-2) to TRBJ1-1, with D uncertain. Germline CDR1 LGHDT, CDR2 YNNKEL (reference sequence). Deletions cut 1 base from V and 3 bases from J, with 6 bases between. The CDR3 contains 13 residues. This CDR3 is CASSQGRDTEAFF. The CDR3 DNA sequence: TGTGCCAGCAGCCAAGGGCGGGACACTGAAGCTTTCTTT.

The chain employs TRBV3-1 (or the pseudogene TRBV3-2) and TRBJ1-1, with unresolved D. The V end lost 4 bases, the J end lost 3 bases, and 9 bases lay between the germline ends. CDR1 LGHDT and CDR2 YNNKEL come from the germline V gene (reference sequence). The CDR3 length is 13 residues. CDR3 sequence: CASSPGGYTEAFF. The DNA of the CDR3 is TGTGCCAGCAGCCCTGGAGGATACACTGAAGCTTTCTTT.

V is TRBV19 and J is TRBJ1-1; the D gene is possibly TRBD1 (5 bases). CDR1 is LNHDA and CDR2 is SQIVND in the germline V gene (reference sequence). The V end lost 3 bases, the J end lost 5 bases, and 16 bases lay between the germline ends. The CDR3 covers 15 residues. CDR3 coding DNA: TGTGCCAGTAGTATCTTAGGGCAGGGAATGACTGAAGCTTTCTTT. Residues: CASSILGQGMTEAFF.

V gene TRBV3-1 (or the pseudogene TRBV3-2) combines with J gene TRBJ1-2; unclear D gene. Germline values: CDR1 LGHDT, CDR2 YNNKEL (reference sequence). Trimming took 6 bases from V and 0 from J, leaving 8 bases between them. The CDR3 runs to 13 residues. In DNA form, the CDR3 reads TGTGCCAGCAGTCAGACTACTAACTATGGCTACACCTTC. It is translated as CASSQTTNYGYTF.

The count of this clone is one. The rearrangement links TRBV25-1 to TRBJ1-2; D perhaps matches TRBD1 (6 bases). The germline CDR1 and CDR2 sequences are MGHDK and SYGVNS. The length of the CDR3 is 13 residues. Deletions cut 5 bases from V and 3 bases from J, with 10 bases between. CDR3 sequence reads: CASSPSGDYGYTF. The CDR3 DNA reads as TGTGCCAGCAGTCCCTCAGGGGACTATGGCTACACCTTC.

This chain links TRBV7-2 with TRBJ2-1, with 9 bases aligning to TRBD2. CDR1 SGHTA and CDR2 FQGNSA come from the germline V gene. After removal of 5 bases from V and 6 bases from J, the junction contained 11 bases not matched to a gene. The CDR3 runs to 16 residues. CDR3 loop: CASSPVAGEGGNEQFF. The CDR3 coding sequence is TGTGCCAGCAGCCCAGTAGCGGGAGAGGGGGGCAATGAGCAGTTCTTC.

The V call is TRBV5-1, the J call TRBJ1-3; D remains unclear. CDR1 and CDR2 from the germline V gene are SGHRS and YFSETQ. The CDR3 totals 15 residues. V gave up 2 bases and J gave up 3 bases, with 12 bases separating them. CDR3 loop: CASSFAGNGGNTIYF. The CDR3 DNA sequence: TGCGCCAGCAGCTTTGCTGGTAACGGTGGAAACACCATATATTTT.

The J gene is TRBJ2-5, the V gene TRBV20-1, with a tentative D call TRBD2 (6 bases). Trimming removed 6 bases from V and 5 bases from J, with 10 bases in between. Per germline, CDR1 DFQATT and CDR2 SNEGSKA (reference sequence). This CDR3 region has 11 residues. The CDR3 loop is CSALGRETQYF. DNA for the CDR3: TGCAGTGCCTTAGGGAGGGAGACCCAGTACTTC.

V usage is TRBV7-2 and J usage is TRBJ2-1; 15 positions match TRBD2. Germline V gene data show CDR1 as SGHTA and CDR2 as FQGNSA. The V gene end was trimmed by 4 bases and the J gene end by 7 bases; junction bases not matched to a gene: 5. The CDR3 runs to 16 residues. CDR3 coding DNA: TGTGCCAGCAGCTACTGGACTAGCGGGAGGGGAAATGAGCAGTTCTTC. Its protein is CASSYWTSGRGNEQFF.

The chain is built from TRBV2 and TRBJ2-2; 12 bases fit TRBD2. Germline CDR1 is SNHLY and CDR2 is FYNNEI. This CDR3 has 16 residues. With V trimmed by 6 bases and J by 4 bases, 6 bases remained unmatched. The CDR3 is CASSGLAGLGTGELFF. The CDR3 DNA follows: TGTGCCAGCAGCGGACTAGCGGGACTAGGCACCGGGGAGCTGTTTTTT.

The chain couples TRBV19 to TRBJ2-6; TRBD1 aligns across 11 bases. The CDR3 loop spans 21 amino acids. From germline, CDR1 is LNHDA and CDR2 SQIVND (reference sequence). V lost 5 bases, J lost 1 base, and 16 bases stayed unmatched. CDR3 in DNA: TGTGCCAGTAGTTCAATTCTCCTGGGACAGGGGGAAAGGTCTGGGGCCAACGTCCTGACTTTC. Encoded protein: CASSSILLGQGERSGANVLTF.

V is TRBV9 and J is TRBJ2-2; the match to TRBD2 covers 7 bases. V gave up 2 bases and J gave up 2 bases; unmatched junction bases: 3. The CDR3 consists of 15 residues. CDR1 and CDR2 from the germline V gene are SGDLS and YYNGEE. CDR3: CASSVGGTNTGELFF. In nucleotides, the CDR3 is TGTGCCAGCAGCGTGGGGGGGACCAACACCGGGGAGCTGTTTTTT.

V is TRBV5-1 and J is TRBJ1-2; TRBD1 matches 10 bases. CDR1 is SGHRS and CDR2 is YFSETQ in the germline V gene. Trimming took 4 bases from V and 3 from J; bases not matched to a gene: 6. This CDR3 region has 15 residues. The CDR3 protein is CASSRDRGGDYGYTF. CDR3 bases: TGCGCCAGCAGCCGGGACAGGGGAGGTGACTATGGCTACACCTTC.

J is TRBJ2-1 and V is TRBV9, with 13 bases aligning to TRBD2. V shed 0 bases and J 7 bases; nucleotides not matched to a gene: 7. Germline V CDR1 and CDR2: SGDLS, YYNGEE. This CDR3 spans 17 amino acids. CDR3 nucleotides: TGTGCCAGCAGCGTAGCGCTACTAGCGGGGGGGAAGAATGAGCAGTTCTTC. It yields the protein CASSVALLAGGKNEQFF. Full variable domain (outside the CDR3, taken from reference TRBV9 and TRBJ2-1): DSGVTQTPKHLITATGQRVTLRCSPRSGDLSVYWYQQSLDQGLQFLIQYYNGEERAKGNILERFSAQQFPDLHSELNLSSLELGDSALYFCASSVALLAGGKNEQFFGPGTRLTVL.